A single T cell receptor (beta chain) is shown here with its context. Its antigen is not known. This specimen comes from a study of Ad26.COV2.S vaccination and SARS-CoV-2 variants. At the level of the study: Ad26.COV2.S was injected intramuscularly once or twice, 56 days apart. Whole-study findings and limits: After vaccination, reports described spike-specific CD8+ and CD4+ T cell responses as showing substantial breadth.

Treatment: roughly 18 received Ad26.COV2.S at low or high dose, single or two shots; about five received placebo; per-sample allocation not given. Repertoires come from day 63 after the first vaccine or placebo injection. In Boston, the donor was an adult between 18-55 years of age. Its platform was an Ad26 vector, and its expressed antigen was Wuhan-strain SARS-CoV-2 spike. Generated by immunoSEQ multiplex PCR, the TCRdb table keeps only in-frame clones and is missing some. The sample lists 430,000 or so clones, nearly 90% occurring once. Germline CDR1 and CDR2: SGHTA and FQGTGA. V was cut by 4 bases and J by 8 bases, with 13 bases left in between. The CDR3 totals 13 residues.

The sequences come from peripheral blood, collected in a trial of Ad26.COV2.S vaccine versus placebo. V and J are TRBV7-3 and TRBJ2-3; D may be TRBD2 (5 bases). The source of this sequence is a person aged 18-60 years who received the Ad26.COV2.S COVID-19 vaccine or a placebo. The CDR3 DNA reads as TGTGCCAGCAGCTCCTCGGCGAGCGGTACGCAGTATTTT. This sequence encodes CASSSSASGTQYF.